A single sample gave rise to the 23 T cell receptor beta chains below, sequenced in a study of cytomegalovirus exposure and HLA in healthy donors. With 60 Vbeta and 13 Jbeta primers, the PCR was carried out. Using immunoSEQ multiplex PCR, the repertoire was profiled, and TCRdb retains in-frame clones only, with some absent. This table holds about 120,000 clones, 70% to 85% found once. The sample taken for sequencing was PBMCs. The receptors stem from a man aged 40-55 years in good health and CMV-seropositive.

The J gene is TRBJ2-3, the V gene TRBV30; 10 nucleotides line up with TRBD2. Germline loops: CDR1 GTSNPN, CDR2 SVGIG (reference sequence). J lost 7 bases, V lost 5 bases, and 15 bases had no gene match. The length of the CDR3 is 16 residues. The CDR3 is CAWPLSGRAVENTQYF. The CDR3 bases are TGTGCCTGGCCTTTGAGCGGGAGGGCGGTAGAAAATACGCAGTATTTT.

This clone was seen just once. This chain links TRBV19 with TRBJ1-4, with D possibly TRBD1 on 6 matching bases. The CDR3 runs to 14 residues. Germline lookup yields CDR1 LNHDA and CDR2 SQIVND (reference sequence). Trimming cost V 5 bases and J 7 bases, with 14 bases left between them. CDR3 region: CASSFPGAGEKLFF. CDR3 DNA sequence: TGTGCCAGTAGTTTTCCAGGGGCAGGTGAAAAACTGTTTTTT.

The chain combines TRBV28 with TRBJ2-3; D is unresolved. The CDR3 has 14 residues. CDR1 and CDR2 from the germline V gene are MDHEN and SYDVKM. V was pared by 10 bases and J by 1 base, with 15 bases between. CDR3 region: CATLEQYRTDTQYF. The CDR3 bases are TGTGCCACCCTCGAACAGTACCGCACAGATACGCAGTATTTT.

This chain connects TRBV7-9 to TRBJ1-2; TRBD1 matches at 9 bases. Germline V gene sequence: CDR1 SEHNR, CDR2 FQNEAQ (reference sequence). The V segment lost 1 base and the J segment 1 base; nucleotides outside the gene matches: 4. CDR3 length: 16 residues. CDR3: CASSLVLGQGNYGYTF. As DNA, the CDR3 is TGTGCCAGCAGCTTAGTCCTGGGACAGGGTAACTATGGCTACACCTTC.

The gene calls are TRBV6-1 and TRBJ1-5; TRBD1 is a possible D gene (5 bases). Trimming took 10 bases from V and 5 from J, leaving 15 bases between them. There are 13 residues in the CDR3. The germline CDR1 and CDR2 sequences are MNHNS and SASEGT. The CDR3 region is CATSTAFDQPQHF. The CDR3 DNA reads TGTGCCACATCGACAGCGTTTGATCAGCCCCAGCATTTT.

The CDR3 bases are TGTGCCATCAGTGAGTCATCACAGGGCGCCGGGGAGCTGTTTTTT. Protein sequence: CAISESSQGAGELFF. The chain carries TRBV10-3 and TRBJ2-2; D may be TRBD1 (6 bases). The CDR3 has 15 amino acids. Germline CDR1 reads ENHRY; CDR2 reads SYGVKD. V shed 0 bases and J shed 6 bases, with 11 bases lying between them.

This clone was picked up one time. This sequence joins TRBV4-3 and TRBJ2-7, with no clear D. Trimming took off 0 bases at V and 0 bases at J, with 6 bases between the two ends. The CDR3 runs 14 residues. Germline V CDR1 and CDR2: LGHNA, YSLEER. CDR3 nucleotide sequence: TGCGCCAGCAGCCAAGATCCAGTCTCCTACGAGCAGTACTTC. Translation gives CASSQDPVSYEQYF.

Only a few counts were recorded for this clone. The chain is built from TRBV5-4 and TRBJ2-7, with a tentative D call TRBD2 (6 bases). The CDR3 extends over 15 amino acids. V lost 0 bases and J 6 bases, leaving 16 bases between the germline ends. Germline loops: CDR1 SGHNT, CDR2 YYREEE (reference sequence). The CDR3 reads CASSLDGREWSEQYF. The CDR3 DNA reads as TGTGCCAGCAGCTTGGATGGGCGGGAATGGTCCGAGCAGTACTTC.

The sample holds one count of this clone. The chain joins TRBV5-4 to TRBJ1-6; D gene uncertain. From germline, CDR1 is SGHNT and CDR2 YYREEE (reference sequence). CDR3 length: 13 amino acids. Trimming took off 0 bases at V and 7 bases at J, with 5 bases between the two ends. The CDR3 DNA follows: TGTGCCAGCAGCTTGGTCAGGAATTCACCCCTCCACTTT. Amino acids: CASSLVRNSPLHF.

In this sample, this clone turned up once. J is TRBJ1-2 and V is TRBV29-1; D uncertain. Germline values: CDR1 SQVTM, CDR2 ANQGSEA. The CDR3 is made up of 13 amino acids. V lost 0 bases to trimming and J lost 7 bases, with 12 bases between them. The CDR3 spells CSVEDDGSGGYTF. CDR3 in DNA: TGCAGCGTTGAAGATGACGGGTCCGGTGGCTACACCTTC.

On this clone: Mismatch with germline at one junction end may stem from a read error. CDR3 loop: CASSLKDRGGSTIYF. The CDR3 nucleotides read TGTGCCAGCAGCTTAAAGGACAGGGGTGGAAGCACCATATATTTT. This chain links TRBV5-6 with TRBJ1-3, with 9 nucleotides matching TRBD1. Looked up from germline, CDR1 is SGHDT and CDR2 is YYEEEE. The CDR3 totals 15 residues. Filled out from reference TRBV5-6 and TRBJ1-3, the complete variable domain reads DAGVTQSPTHLIKTRGQQVTLRCSPKSGHDTVSWYQQALGQGPQFIFQYYEEEERQRGNFPDRFSGHQFPNYSSELNVNALLLGDSALYLCASSLKDRGGSTIYFGEGSWLTVV.

J is TRBJ2-5 and V is TRBV7-6, with a weak D call TRBD1 (6 bases). The CDR3 covers 13 residues. Looked up from germline, CDR1 is SGHVS and CDR2 is FNYEAQ. V lost 5 bases and J 5 bases, leaving 12 bases between the germline ends. As DNA, the CDR3 is TGTGCCAGCAGCCGTCAGGGGTGGGAGACCCAGTACTTC. Its protein product is CASSRQGWETQYF.

The CDR3 coding sequence is TGTGCCAGTGGGAGGGACGGAGGAGATACGCAGTATTTT. It specifies CASGRDGGDTQYF. The chain employs TRBV9 and TRBJ2-3, with TRBD2 matching over 7 bases. The CDR3 has 13 amino acids. The germline V gene encodes CDR1 SGDLS and CDR2 YYNGEE. The V segment lost 8 bases and the J segment 5 bases; nucleotides outside the gene matches: 8.

This sequence joins TRBV11-3 and TRBJ2-5, with 10 bases fitting TRBD1. CDR1 and CDR2 (germline): SGHNT, YENEEA. The CDR3 length is 15 residues. V shed 5 bases, J shed 5 bases, and the junction held 8 bases outside the gene matches. The CDR3 DNA reads as TGTGCCAGCAGCGCCCGACAGGGGGCGGGCGAGACCCAGTACTTC. This gives the protein CASSARQGAGETQYF.

This chain joins TRBV7-2 and TRBJ1-6; tentative D call: TRBD1 (6 bases). The V gene's germline CDR1 is SGHTA and CDR2 FQGNSA. Deletions cut 5 bases from V and 5 bases from J, with 16 bases between. The CDR3 runs 16 residues. CDR3 in DNA: TGTGCCAGCAGCCCACAGGGAACTATCCATAATTCACCCCTCCACTTT. Amino acids: CASSPQGTIHNSPLHF.

This clone came up once. This sequence joins TRBV15 and TRBJ2-2, with 8 bases matching TRBD2. Germline V gene lookup returns CDR1 LNHNV and CDR2 YYDKDF (reference sequence). The CDR3 spans 18 residues. J gave up 5 bases and V 0 bases, and 11 bases lay outside the gene matches. The CDR3 protein is CATSRDPWAVAGTGELFF. The DNA of the CDR3 is TGTGCCACCAGCAGAGATCCATGGGCCGTAGCGGGAACCGGGGAGCTGTTTTTT.

Worth noting for this clone: Other DNA sequences in this sample translate to the same CDR3. The V call is TRBV19, the J call TRBJ2-7, with TRBD2 identical over 7 bases. This CDR3 has 13 residues. V was clipped by 6 bases and J by 3 bases; unmatched bases: 5. The V gene's germline CDR1 is LNHDA and CDR2 SQIVND (reference sequence). The CDR3: CASSGRSGYEQYF. The CDR3 nucleotides read TGTGCCAGTAGCGGGAGGTCGGGCTACGAGCAGTACTTC.

The chain uses TRBV6-1 and TRBJ1-2, with TRBD1 matching 7 bases. V shed 7 bases, J shed 13 bases, and the junction held 15 bases outside the gene matches. CDR1 and CDR2 from the germline V gene are MNHNS and SASEGT. There are 13 residues in the CDR3. For the CDR3, the DNA is TGTGCCAGCAAGGAAAGTGGACACTGGACAGGCACCTTC. This gives the protein CASKESGHWTGTF.

Comments on this clone: One junction end disagrees with the germline gene, perhaps due to a read error. V is TRBV4-1 and J is TRBJ2-2, with 8 bases that match TRBD2. CDR3 length: 17 amino acids. Germline-derived CDR1 and CDR2 are MGHRA and YSYEKL. Here the CDR3 DNA reads TGCGCCAGCAGCCGGACCCCACTAGCGGCAGAACACCGGGGAGCTGTTTTT. As protein: CASSRTPLAAEHRGAVF.

This clone was found once. The chain uses TRBV7-8 and TRBJ2-1; TRBD2 might be the D (7 bases). This CDR3 comprises 13 residues. Germline values: CDR1 SGHVS, CDR2 FQNEAQ. The V end lost 10 bases, the J end lost 5 bases, and 15 bases lay between the germline ends. The DNA for the CDR3 is TGTGCCACTGGGGGGGCCCCGAACAATGAGCAGTTCTTC. Its translation: CATGGAPNNEQFF.

CDR3: CASSRGDGANVLTF. In DNA, the CDR3 is TGTGCCAGCAGTCGCGGGGATGGGGCCAACGTCCTGACTTTC. The V gene is TRBV6-5, the J gene TRBJ2-6; D may be TRBD2 (6 bases). Per the germline V gene, CDR1 is MNHEY and CDR2 is SVGAGI. The V end lost 5 bases, the J end lost 3 bases, and 8 bases lay between the germline ends. The CDR3 is 14 amino acids.

This clone was detected a few times. V gene TRBV7-7 combines with J gene TRBJ2-2, with 7 bases that match TRBD1. Germline trimming cut 5 bases from V and 0 bases from J; bases unmatched to any gene: 9. CDR3 size: 17 residues. The germline V gene encodes CDR1 SSHAT and CDR2 FNYEAQ (reference sequence). The CDR3 region has the DNA TGTGCCAGCAGCCCATCGACAGGGACGGCGAACACCGGGGAGCTGTTTTTT. Protein: CASSPSTGTANTGELFF.

This chain uses TRBV5-1 with TRBJ2-2; a weak D match, TRBD1 (5 bases). The CDR3 runs 15 residues. Trimming stripped 1 base from V and 1 base from J, with 8 bases between. Per germline, CDR1 SGHRS and CDR2 YFSETQ. The CDR3 reads CASSLSRVNTGELFF. CDR3 nucleotide sequence: TGCGCCAGCAGCTTGAGCAGGGTGAACACCGGGGAGCTGTTTTTT.